Below are 5 T cell receptor beta chains sequenced from a single sample in a study of cytomegalovirus exposure and HLA in healthy donors. It was with 60 Vbeta and 13 Jbeta primers that the PCR ran. The method was immunoSEQ multiplex PCR; TCRdb's version includes in-frame clones alone and lacks a portion of them. The data hold under 100,000 clones, with roughly 63% observed a single time. The sample was PBMCs. The receptors shown here come from a woman between 40 and 50 years old in good health and CMV-seropositive.

The genes are TRBV7-2 and TRBJ2-5, with a possible D match to TRBD2 (6 bases). V lost 2 bases and J 9 bases, leaving 25 bases between the germline ends. The length of the CDR3 is 17 residues. Germline CDR1 and CDR2: SGHTA and FQGNSA. The CDR3 region is CASSLLGTGPSKRPQYF. CDR3 nucleotide sequence: TGTGCCAGCAGCTTATTAGGGACTGGGCCTTCCAAGAGGCCCCAGTACTTC.

This chain connects TRBV7-2 to TRBJ2-1; perhaps TRBD1 as D (6 bases). Germline loops: CDR1 SGHTA, CDR2 FQGNSA. V dropped 5 bases and J dropped 0 bases, with 14 bases sitting between them. The CDR3 totals 16 residues. The CDR3 loop is CASSLRGSSSYNEQFF. The CDR3 DNA is TGTGCCAGCAGCCTTAGGGGGTCGAGCTCCTACAATGAGCAGTTCTTC.

This rearrangement joins TRBV7-8 to TRBJ2-7; TRBD1 might be the D (6 bases). Trimming left V 2 bases short and J 6 bases short, with 17 bases between. The CDR3 has 15 residues. The V gene's germline CDR1 is SGHVS and CDR2 FQNEAQ. CDR3 nucleotides: TGTGCCAGCAGCTTATCTTTGCAGGGGACGGGCGAGCAGTACTTC. Translating gives CASSLSLQGTGEQYF. The entire variable domain, with the rest obtained from reference TRBV7-8 and TRBJ2-7, is as follows: GAGVSQSPRYKVAKRGQDVALRCDPISGHVSLFWYQQALGQGPEFLTYFQNEAQLDKSGLPSDRFFAERPEGSVSTLKIQRTQQEDSAVYLCASSLSLQGTGEQYFGPGTRLTVT.

This chain links TRBV28 with TRBJ1-2; D uncertain. The CDR3 sequence is 14 residues long. V lost 0 bases, J lost 8 bases, and 13 bases lay in between. Germline CDR1 MDHEN, CDR2 SYDVKM. The DNA for the CDR3 is TGTGCCAGCAGTTTATGGCCGACTTCGGGGGGCTACACCTTC. Translation gives CASSLWPTSGGYTF.

The chain links TRBV6-5 to TRBJ1-2; tentatively, D is TRBD1 (5 bases). Germline V gene lookup returns CDR1 MNHEY and CDR2 SVGAGI. The CDR3 spans 13 residues. V was cut by 7 bases and J by 6 bases, with 15 bases left in between. The chain's CDR3 is CASTPLGGNGYTF. The CDR3 nucleotides are TGTGCCAGCACCCCTTTGGGGGGGAATGGCTACACCTTC.